This T cell receptor beta chain was profiled in a study of T cells in Graves' hyperthyroidism and ophthalmopathy. Overall study: Peripheral blood was collected at initial diagnosis, before any treatment. Findings of the study overall: Ophthalmopathy cases were set apart from stable hyperthyroidism by a 13 V-J model.

This clonotype was observed at least ten times. Its antigen is not known. Each person with ophthalmopathy scored at least 3 on the Clinical Activity Score, reached NOSPECS grade 4 or higher, and had been ill under 3 months. Patients showing uncontrolled infection, other autoimmune disease, pregnancy or lactation were ineligible. Germline trimming cut 3 bases from V and 2 bases from J; bases unmatched to any gene: 8. This CDR3 has 16 residues. CDR1 MNHEY and CDR2 SMNVEV come from the germline V gene (reference sequence). There were TCR beta CDR3 regions amplified from RNA transcripts. Carried out on the TCR CDR3, a first-round RT-PCR used the HTBI primer set. MiXCR, run by TCRdb on the multiplex PCR reads, gives a single entry per CDR3 protein. This sample carries 400,000 to 550,000 distinct CDR3 sequences, about 24% of them seen once, and the ten largest clones take over 9%.

What was sequenced was blood. The clonotype was recovered from a woman aged 30 to 39 with Graves' ophthalmopathy. The rearrangement joins TRBV27 to TRBJ2-7; 9 bases fit TRBD2. CDR3 region: CASSFSLAGPAYEQYF. The CDR3 nucleotides are TGTGCCAGCAGTTTTTCCCTAGCGGGGCCCGCCTACGAGCAGTACTTC.